This T cell receptor (beta chain) was sequenced during a study of T-cell reconstitution after alpha-beta-depleted transplantation in children. Germline V lookup: CDR1 SGHTA, CDR2 FQGNSA. The CDR3 consists of 14 residues. V shed 4 bases and J 2 bases; nucleotides not matched to a gene: 5. This clonotype was seen only a few times. Unique molecular identifiers featured in how the TCRbeta library was prepared. TCRdb re-analysed the PCR reads in MiXCR, keeping a single row per CDR3 protein. The table records a few hundred thousand distinct CDR3 sequences, approximately 20% of them present only once. This receptor was obtained from a human donor who donated a stem cell graft to a child with acute lymphoblastic leukemia. This chain links TRBV7-2 with TRBJ2-7; 7 bases map to TRBD2. The sequencing here drew on PBMCs from the stem cell graft donor, taken from the stem cell graft. The CDR3: CASSSWGLTYEQYF. CDR3 DNA sequence: TGTGCCAGCAGCTCATGGGGACTAACCTACGAGCAGTACTTC.